Below are 20 T cell receptor beta chains sequenced from a single sample in a study of T cells in women clearing cervical HPV infection. Some clones are missing from TCRdb's copy, which holds only in-frame ones; the method was immunoSEQ multiplex PCR. The repertoire table contains approximately 18,000 clones. The sequencing sample was made of blood buffy coat. The origin of the receptors is a woman between 18 and 70 years old with a cervical HPV16 infection that either progressed to CIN3+ or cleared (not recorded which).

About this clone itself: The CDR3 goes on 3 residues after the read ends, and that part is filled in from the germline J gene. V gene TRBV6-1 combines with J gene TRBJ1-2; 7 bases map to TRBD1. The CDR3 spans 13 residues. The junction had 3 bases not matched to a gene; V was cut back by 4 bases and J by 4 bases. CDR1 is MNHNS, CDR2 SASEGT, per germline. The CDR3 DNA, read in part, is TGTGCCAGCAGTGCCGACAGGGTCTATGGC. It translates to CASSADRVYG. The whole CDR3 is CASSADRVYGYTF.

Regarding this clone: Coverage ceases 3 residues before the CDR3 finishes, and the germline J gene fills in the end. The rearrangement links TRBV7-6 to TRBJ1-4; a possible D gene is TRBD1 (6 bases). V was clipped by 5 bases and J by 8 bases, with 21 bases between them. Germline lookup yields CDR1 SGHVS and CDR2 FNYEAQ. The CDR3 sequence is 16 residues long. The CDR3 DNA, read in part, is TGTGCCAGCAGCCCCCTATTGTTAGGGACACCCGAAAAA. Protein sequence: CASSPLLLGTPEK. The whole CDR3 sequence reads CASSPLLLGTPEKLFF.

CDR3 DNA (partial): TGTGCCAGCACCCCCGGGGAAATGGTATATGGC. This sequence encodes CASTPGEMVYG. The full CDR3 protein reads CASTPGEMVYGYTF. The chain carries TRBV12-3 or TRBV12-4 and TRBJ1-2; no reliable D call. The read gets to within 3 residues of the CDR3 end, and the germline J gene fills in the rest. The CDR3 runs 14 residues. With 7 bases removed from V and 5 bases from J, the gap between germline ends came to 17 bases.

For this clone: The observed sequence ends 3 residues before the CDR3 terminus, with the missing tail filled in from the germline J gene. The chain employs TRBV10-1 and TRBJ2-3; TRBD2 matches at 11 bases. Germline V gene sequence: CDR1 WNHNN, CDR2 SYGVQD (reference sequence). The CDR3 consists of 17 residues. The J segment lost 0 bases and the V segment lost 4 bases, leaving 6 bases of the junction unmatched. The CDR3 sequence: CASSAPGTSGSTDTQYF. The CDR3 bases that were read are TGCGCCAGCAGTGCCCCAGGGACTAGCGGTAGCACAGATACG.

About this clone itself: The read comes to an end 3 residues before the CDR3 does, leaving the germline J gene to fill in the end. The chain links TRBV5-1 to TRBJ2-3; 11 nucleotides align to TRBD2. The CDR3 is 15 residues long. Trimming at V came to 6 bases and at J to 0 bases, leaving 3 bases not matched to a gene. Germline V gives CDR1 SGHRS, CDR2 YFSETQ. CDR3 residues: CASTSGGTSTDTQYF. CDR3 DNA, as far as it was read: TGCGCCAGCACTAGCGGGGGGACTAGCACAGATACG.

As concerns this clone: The read is 3 residues too short to cover the CDR3 end, so that end is filled in from the germline J gene. The rearrangement uses TRBV30 and TRBJ1-5; TRBD1 agrees at 7 bases. With V trimmed by 0 bases and J by 3 bases, 8 bases remained unmatched. This CDR3 contains 16 residues. Germline CDR1 and CDR2: GTSNPN and SVGIG (reference sequence). The sequenced CDR3 bases are TGTGCCTGGAGTGTACGGGGGGGACAGTTCAATCAGCCC. Its protein is CAWSVRGGQFNQP. The complete CDR3 reads CAWSVRGGQFNQPQHF.

Details on this clone: The read terminates 3 residues ahead of where the CDR3 ends, so the germline J gene completes it. The chain couples TRBV20-1 to TRBJ2-3; 10 bases are shared with TRBD2. The CDR3 consists of 14 residues. Germline values: CDR1 DFQATT, CDR2 SNEGSKA (reference sequence). V gave up 2 bases and J gave up 6 bases; unmatched junction bases: 5. The CDR3: CSARLAGVPDTQYF. CDR3 DNA (partial): TGCAGTGCTAGACTAGCGGGAGTACCCGATACG.

Details on this clone: The missing CDR3 end, 3 residues past where the read stops, is filled in from the germline J gene. The rearrangement links TRBV5-1 to TRBJ2-3; the match to TRBD2 covers 9 bases. Looked up from germline, CDR1 is SGHRS and CDR2 is YFSETQ. This CDR3 contains 16 residues. V was clipped by 5 bases and J by 5 bases; unmatched bases: 12. The DNA read from the CDR3 is TGCGCCAGCAGAGGGGCCGGGCTAGCGGGGATAGATACG. Translation gives CASRGAGLAGIDT. The CDR3 as a whole reads CASRGAGLAGIDTQYF.

For this clone: The CDR3 goes on 3 residues after the read ends, and that part is filled in from the germline J gene. The chain carries TRBV27 and TRBJ1-3, with a weak D call TRBD1 (5 bases). Trimming took off 3 bases at V and 7 bases at J, with 13 bases between the two ends. This CDR3 spans 14 amino acids. Germline CDR1 MNHEY, CDR2 SMNVEV (reference sequence). The covered CDR3 bases are TGTGCCAGCAGTTTGAGGGCACGGGGGAACACC. Its protein product is CASSLRARGNT. The entire CDR3 protein reads CASSLRARGNTIYF.

Remarks on this clone: The CDR3 end is not reached by the read, which stops 3 residues before it; the germline J gene fills it in. V usage is TRBV30 and J usage is TRBJ2-1; 8 nucleotides agree with TRBD1. V lost 5 bases, J lost 7 bases, and 13 bases stayed unmatched. CDR3 length: 15 amino acids. CDR1 GTSNPN and CDR2 SVGIG come from the germline V gene (reference sequence). CDR3 amino acids: CAWGNPGQGRNEQFF. The covered CDR3 bases are TGTGCCTGGGGAAATCCTGGACAGGGTAGAAATGAG.

A note on this clone: The CDR3 extends 3 residues past the end of the read, so its final part is completed from the germline J gene. The chain carries TRBV28 and TRBJ2-7; 11 positions match TRBD2. Trimming at V came to 4 bases and at J to 4 bases, leaving 9 bases not matched to a gene. Germline-derived CDR1 and CDR2 are MDHEN and SYDVKM. This CDR3 is 16 amino acids long. Partial CDR3 DNA: TGTGCCAGCAGTTCCCTCACTAGCGGGAGTGTTTACGAG. Translated, it gives CASSSLTSGSVYE. The CDR3 in its entirety is CASSSLTSGSVYEQYF.

Regarding this clone: The DNA ends 3 residues before the CDR3 does, and the rest of the CDR3 is filled in from the germline J gene. This chain joins TRBV7-9 and TRBJ2-5, with no clear D. This CDR3 contains 13 residues. CDR1 is SEHNR and CDR2 is FQNEAQ in the germline V gene (reference sequence). V lost 7 bases and J 3 bases, leaving 12 bases between the germline ends. The DNA read from the CDR3 is TGTGCCAGCACCCTTAGCTTGGAAGAGACC. Translation gives CASTLSLEET. The whole CDR3 sequence is CASTLSLEETQYF.

A note on this clone: The read terminates 3 residues before the CDR3 end, so the remaining end is supplied by the germline J gene. The chain employs TRBV7-8 and TRBJ1-4, with D perhaps TRBD1 (6 bases). CDR1 is SGHVS and CDR2 is FQNEAQ in the germline V gene. This CDR3 has 16 amino acids. Trimming shortened V by 2 bases and J by 4 bases, and 14 bases separated the two germline ends. The part of the CDR3 DNA that was read is TGTGCCAGCAGCTTATGGACAGCCGGGGATAATGAAAAA. Its protein product is CASSLWTAGDNEK. The complete CDR3 reads CASSLWTAGDNEKLFF.

Turning to this clone: The CDR3 end is not reached by the read, which stops 3 residues before it; the germline J gene fills it in. The gene calls are TRBV7-9 and TRBJ1-1, with D maybe TRBD1 (5 bases). The V gene's germline CDR1 is SEHNR and CDR2 FQNEAQ (reference sequence). There are 14 residues in the CDR3. The part of the CDR3 DNA that was read is TGTGCCAGCCGGCCAGGGAACGTTCCCTACGAG. Translation: CASRPGNVPYE. The whole CDR3 protein is CASRPGNVPYEAFF.

As concerns this clone: From the germline J gene comes the end of the CDR3, since the read stops 3 residues before it. The rearrangement uses TRBV2 and TRBJ2-5; 10 nucleotides agree with TRBD2. The trim removed 4 bases at V and 4 bases at J, leaving 9 bases unmatched. The CDR3 contains 16 residues. Germline CDR1 and CDR2: SNHLY and FYNNEI. The part of the CDR3 DNA that was read is TGTGCCAGCAGTGGCGAACTAGCGGGGACAGGAGAGACC. This gives the protein CASSGELAGTGET. In full, the CDR3 reads CASSGELAGTGETQYF. Filled out from reference TRBV2 and TRBJ2-5, the complete variable domain reads EPEVTQTPSHQVTQMGQEVILRCVPISNHLYFYWYRQILGQKVEFLVSFYNNEISEKSEIFDDQFSVERPDGSNFTLKIRSTKLEDSAMYFCASSGELAGTGETQYFGPGTRLLVL.

Worth noting for this clone: The read ends 3 residues early relative to the CDR3; the germline J gene fills the gap. The chain links TRBV20-1 to TRBJ1-2; the match to TRBD1 covers 7 bases. Germline V gene sequence: CDR1 DFQATT, CDR2 SNEGSKA (reference sequence). CDR3 length equals 13 residues. J was trimmed by 0 bases and V by 6 bases; bases with no gene match: 4. The CDR3 DNA, read in part, is TGCAGTGCGAACAGGGGTTCTAACTATGGC. Its translation is CSANRGSNYG. The whole CDR3 region reads CSANRGSNYGYTF.

The CDR3 bases that were read are TGTGCCTGGAGTGGAAGAGTGGCTTGGAACTATGGC. Residues: CAWSGRVAWNYG. The entire CDR3 protein is CAWSGRVAWNYGYTF. This sequence joins TRBV30 and TRBJ1-2; D call uncertain. The CDR3 extends 3 residues past the end of the read, so its final part is completed from the germline J gene. The CDR3 spans 15 residues. Trimming pared 1 base from V and 2 bases from J, leaving 14 bases between. Germline V CDR1 and CDR2: GTSNPN, SVGIG (reference sequence).

For this clone: The CDR3 is cut off 3 residues early in the read; its end comes from the germline J gene. The chain uses TRBV10-3 and TRBJ2-1; D not certain. V lost 0 bases and J lost 7, with 10 bases in between. This CDR3 comprises 14 residues. Germline V gene sequence: CDR1 ENHRY, CDR2 SYGVKD. The DNA read from the CDR3 is TGTGCCATCAGTGAGTCGACTCAAACGAATGAG. Translated, it gives CAISESTQTNE. The whole CDR3 region reads CAISESTQTNEQFF.

The DNA read from the CDR3 is TGCGCCAGCAGCGCCGGACTAGCGGGAGTTCAAGAGACC. Its protein is CASSAGLAGVQET. The complete CDR3 sequence is CASSAGLAGVQETQYF. This chain connects TRBV5-1 to TRBJ2-5, with TRBD2 matching 13 bases. Coverage ceases 3 residues before the CDR3 finishes, and the germline J gene fills in the end. V was clipped by 4 bases and J by 2 bases; unmatched bases: 5. The CDR3 is made up of 16 amino acids. CDR1 and CDR2 (germline): SGHRS, YFSETQ.

With regard to this clone: The read ends 3 residues early relative to the CDR3; the germline J gene fills the gap. The chain joins TRBV18 to TRBJ2-3, with 9 positions matching TRBD2. CDR3 length equals 16 residues. The V gene's germline CDR1 is KGHSH and CDR2 LQKENI. With 4 bases clipped from V and 2 bases from J, the junction kept 7 bases outside the gene matches. The covered CDR3 bases are TGTGCCAGCTCACGGCTAGCGGGGCGGAACACAGATACG. It specifies CASSRLAGRNTDT. The entire CDR3 reads CASSRLAGRNTDTQYF.